This T cell receptor (beta chain) was retrieved from a study of T cells in Graves' hyperthyroidism and ophthalmopathy. This clonotype was observed at least ten times. Amplified TCR beta CDR3 regions derived from RNA transcripts. HTBI primers were employed in a first-round RT-PCR of the TCR CDR3. TCRdb re-derived calls from the multiplex PCR reads in MiXCR, one entry per CDR3 protein. The data show fewer than 450,000 distinct CDR3 sequences, about a sixth seen once. This CDR3 contains 15 residues. From germline, CDR1 is SNHLY and CDR2 FYNNEI. J gave up 0 bases and V 6 bases, and 5 bases lay outside the gene matches.

This sequence joins TRBV2 and TRBJ1-3; 7 bases map to TRBD1. This TCR was recovered from a young woman with Graves' hyperthyroidism that later progressed to Graves' ophthalmopathy. Sequenced input: blood. This chain's CDR3 is CASSLAGGSGNTIYF. The CDR3 nucleotides are TGTGCCAGCAGCCTCGCAGGGGGCTCTGGAAACACCATATATTTT.